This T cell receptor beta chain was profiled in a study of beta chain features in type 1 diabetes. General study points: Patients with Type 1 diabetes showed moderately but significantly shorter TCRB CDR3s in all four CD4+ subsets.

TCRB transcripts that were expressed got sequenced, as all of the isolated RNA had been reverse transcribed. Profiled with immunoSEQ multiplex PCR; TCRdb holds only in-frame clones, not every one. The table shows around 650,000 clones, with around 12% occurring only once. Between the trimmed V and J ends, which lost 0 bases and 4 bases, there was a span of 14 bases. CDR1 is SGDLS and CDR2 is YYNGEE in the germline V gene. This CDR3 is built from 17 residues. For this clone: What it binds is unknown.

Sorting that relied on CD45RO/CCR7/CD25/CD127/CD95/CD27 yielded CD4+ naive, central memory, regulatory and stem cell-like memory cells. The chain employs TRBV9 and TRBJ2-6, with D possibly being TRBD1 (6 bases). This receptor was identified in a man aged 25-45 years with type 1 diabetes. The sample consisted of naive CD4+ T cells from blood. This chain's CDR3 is CASSVAQGRSGANVLTF. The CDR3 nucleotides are TGTGCCAGCAGCGTAGCCCAGGGGCGATCGGGGGCCAACGTCCTGACTTTC.